This T cell receptor beta chain stems from a study of identifying expanded T cells in peripheral blood. Assay: immunoSEQ multiplex PCR; the TCRdb copy retains only in-frame clones and omits some. Here the sample spans 130,000 or so clones, about four fifths being singletons. Collection occurred without any documented infections or immune events in donors. A note on this clone: Its target is unknown.

V gave up 1 base and J gave up 10 bases, with 14 bases separating them. CDR3 length equals 15 residues. Looked up from germline, CDR1 is LGHNA and CDR2 is YSLEER. Study results and limitations: Technical replicates showed around 1.2 changed clones; approximately two weeks about 16; four weeks 19. Variance in clone template counts between approximately two-week samples significantly increased with total template count across all healthy donors.

The rearrangement uses TRBV4-3 and TRBJ1-6; D uncertain. This receptor was obtained from a person between 18 and 75 years old in good health. The sequencing input was blood. The CDR3 here is CASSQVLNPYSPLHF. As DNA, the CDR3 is TGCGCCAGCAGCCAAGTGCTCAATCCGTACTCACCCCTCCACTTT.